There are a few counts of the clone carrying this T cell receptor (beta chain). The CDR3 loop spans 16 amino acids. V was pared by 2 bases and J by 6 bases, with 7 bases of the junction left unmatched. CDR1 is LNHDA, CDR2 SQIVND, per germline (reference sequence). The data belong to a study of CDR3 diversity in severe acne. From the PCR reads, TCRdb called clonotypes with MiXCR, one entry per CDR3 protein. The sample has 79,000 or so distinct CDR3 sequences, 45% to 50% seen once; the top ten hold around 10%. The chain links TRBV19 to TRBJ2-1; 10 nucleotides line up with TRBD2. What was sequenced was blood. This TCR came from a male donor with severe acne vulgaris. CDR3 sequence: CASSIQLAGSANEQFF. The CDR3 nucleotides are TGTGCCAGTAGTATACAACTAGCGGGATCGGCCAATGAGCAGTTCTTC.